This T cell receptor beta chain was identified during a study of shared clonotypes between healthy human individuals. The repertoire was sequenced with immunoSEQ multiplex PCR; TCRdb's copy has only in-frame clones and lacks some. The sample records about 1.1 million clones, 78% being singletons. The receptor's source is a man between 18 and 35 years old in good health. Some clones in this sample may be carry-over from other donors' samples. The sample consisted of memory CD4+ T cells from PBMCs. As for subset: CD45RA-negative fraction.

The CDR3 spells CASRRPPGQYGYTF. CDR3 bases: TGTGCCAGCAGGCGGCCCCCGGGACAGTATGGCTACACCTTC. The chain uses TRBV28 and TRBJ1-2; 7 nucleotides agree with TRBD1. V shed 6 bases and J 5 bases; nucleotides not matched to a gene: 9. The germline V gene has CDR1 MDHEN and CDR2 SYDVKM. CDR3 length: 14 amino acids.